The text below deals with one TCR beta chain. The data belong to a study of blood T cell repertoires in COVID-19. Study-level background: The samples span acute and convalescent COVID-19 from the United States, Italy and Spain. Sample material is recorded as cDNA or gDNA derived from T cells, B-cell-depleted T cells, or PBMCs.

Germline V CDR1 and CDR2: WSHSY, SAAADI. There are 13 residues in the CDR3. Trimming took off 7 bases at V and 1 base at J, with 10 bases between the two ends. Per the authors' pipeline: Reference gene primer amplification in the assay estimated nucleated cell counts. Produced via immunoSEQ multiplex PCR; TCRdb's table is partial and in-frame only. Clone size and V and J calls were adopted from that table, with D and trimming inferred from the DNA. The sample carries over 120,000 clones, 84% recorded once. The sequence derives from a human donor in a cohort sampled during active COVID-19. The chain is built from TRBV10-2 and TRBJ2-5; D may be TRBD2 (5 bases). Sequencing was performed on peripheral blood. Here the CDR3 reads CASTRRLQETQYF. CDR3 nucleotide sequence: TGCGCCAGCACTAGGAGGCTCCAAGAGACCCAGTACTTC.